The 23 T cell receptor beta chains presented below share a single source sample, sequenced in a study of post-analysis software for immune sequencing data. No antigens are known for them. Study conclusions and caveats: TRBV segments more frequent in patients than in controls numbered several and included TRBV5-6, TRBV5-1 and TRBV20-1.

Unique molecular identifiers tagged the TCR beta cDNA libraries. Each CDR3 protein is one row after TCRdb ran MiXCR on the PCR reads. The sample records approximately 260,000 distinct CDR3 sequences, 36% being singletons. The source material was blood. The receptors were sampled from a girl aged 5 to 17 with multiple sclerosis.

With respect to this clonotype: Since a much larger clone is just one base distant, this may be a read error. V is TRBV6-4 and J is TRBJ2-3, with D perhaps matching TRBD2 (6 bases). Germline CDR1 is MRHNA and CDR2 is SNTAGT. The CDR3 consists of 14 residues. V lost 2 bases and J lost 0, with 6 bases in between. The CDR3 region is CASSDAGSTDTQYF. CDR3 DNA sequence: TGTGCCAGCAGTGACGCGGGGAGCACAGATACGCAGTATTTT.

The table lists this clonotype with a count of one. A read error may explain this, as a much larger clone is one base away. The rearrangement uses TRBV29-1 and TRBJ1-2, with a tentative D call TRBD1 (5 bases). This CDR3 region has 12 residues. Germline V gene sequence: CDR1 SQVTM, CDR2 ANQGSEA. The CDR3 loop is CSVEEGVFGYTF. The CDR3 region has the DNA TGCAGCGTCGAAGAAGGGGTTTTTGGCTACACCTTC.

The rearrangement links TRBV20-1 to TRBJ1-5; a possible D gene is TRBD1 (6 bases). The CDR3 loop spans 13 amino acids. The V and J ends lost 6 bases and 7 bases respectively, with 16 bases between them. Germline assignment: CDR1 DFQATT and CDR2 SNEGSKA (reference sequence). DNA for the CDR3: TGCAGTGCCGACCAAGGGGGGGGACAGCCCCAGCATTTT. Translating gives CSADQGGGQPQHF.

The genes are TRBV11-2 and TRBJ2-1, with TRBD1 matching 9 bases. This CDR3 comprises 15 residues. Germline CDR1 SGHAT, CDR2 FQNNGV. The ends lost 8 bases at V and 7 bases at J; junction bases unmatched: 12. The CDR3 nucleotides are TGTGCCAGCTCTACCGGGACAGGGCTGTCTAATGAGCAGTTCTTC. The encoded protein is CASSTGTGLSNEQFF.

CDR3 DNA sequence: TGCGCCAGCAGCCAAGATGTGGATGGACAGGGGGCGGGGGAGACCCAGTACTTC. Its protein is CASSQDVDGQGAGETQYF. The chain has TRBV4-3 and TRBJ2-5, with 11 bases aligning to TRBD1. The junction had 11 bases not matched to a gene; V was cut back by 0 bases and J by 5 bases. The CDR3 is made up of 18 amino acids. Germline V CDR1 and CDR2: LGHNA, YSLEER.

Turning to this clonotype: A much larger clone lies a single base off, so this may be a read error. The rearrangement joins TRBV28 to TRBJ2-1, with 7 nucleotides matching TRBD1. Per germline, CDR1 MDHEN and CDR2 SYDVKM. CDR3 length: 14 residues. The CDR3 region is CASSLENRGNEQSF. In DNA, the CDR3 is TGTGCCAGCAGTTTAGAAAACAGGGGAAATGAGCAGTCCTTC. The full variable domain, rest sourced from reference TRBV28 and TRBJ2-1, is DVKVTQSSRYLVKRTGEKVFLECVQDMDHENMFWYRQDPGLGLRLIYFSYDVKMKEKGDIPEGYSVSREKKERFSLILESASTNQTSMYLCASSLENRGNEQSFGPGTRLTVL.

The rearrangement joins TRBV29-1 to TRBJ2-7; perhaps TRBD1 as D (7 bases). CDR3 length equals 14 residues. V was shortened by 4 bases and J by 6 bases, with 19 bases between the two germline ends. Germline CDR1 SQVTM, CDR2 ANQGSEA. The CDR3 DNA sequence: TGCAGCGTTGTCACCAGCCAGGGGGGTATCGAGCAGTACTTC. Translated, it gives CSVVTSQGGIEQYF.

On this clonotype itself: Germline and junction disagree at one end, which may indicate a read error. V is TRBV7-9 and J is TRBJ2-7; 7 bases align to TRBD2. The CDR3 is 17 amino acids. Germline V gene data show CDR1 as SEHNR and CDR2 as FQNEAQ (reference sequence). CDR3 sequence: CACSPGRGLSQPYEQYF. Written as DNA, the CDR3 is TGTGCCTGCAGCCCAGGGAGGGGACTTAGTCAACCTTACGAGCAGTACTTC.

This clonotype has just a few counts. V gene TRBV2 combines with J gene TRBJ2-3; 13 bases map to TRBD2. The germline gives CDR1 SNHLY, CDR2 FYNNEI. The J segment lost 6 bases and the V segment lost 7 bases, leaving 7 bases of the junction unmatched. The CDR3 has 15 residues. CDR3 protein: CASNRLAGGGDTQYF. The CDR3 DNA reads TGTGCCAGCAACCGACTAGCGGGGGGTGGGGATACGCAGTATTTT.

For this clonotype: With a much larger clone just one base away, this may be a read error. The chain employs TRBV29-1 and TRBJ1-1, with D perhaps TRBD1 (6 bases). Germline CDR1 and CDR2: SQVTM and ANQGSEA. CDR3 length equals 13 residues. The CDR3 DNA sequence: TGCAGCGCTGAACAGAGGGGGGACACTGAAGCTTTCTTT. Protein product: CSAEQRGDTEAFF. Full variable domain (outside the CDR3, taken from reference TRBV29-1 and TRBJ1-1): SAVISQKPSRDICQRGTSLTIQCQVDSQVTMMFWYRQQPGQSLTLIATANQGSEATYESGFVIDKFPISRPNLTFSTLTVSNMSPEDSSIYLCSAEQRGDTEAFFGQGTRLTVV.

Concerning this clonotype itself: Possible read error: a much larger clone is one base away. The CDR3 DNA is TGCGCCGGCAGAACGACTAGCGGGAGTCAAGAGACCCAGTACTTC. Its translation: CAGRTTSGSQETQYF. The chain recombines TRBV5-1 with TRBJ2-5; 12 nucleotides line up with TRBD2. Per germline, CDR1 SGHRS and CDR2 YFSETQ. This CDR3 contains 15 residues.

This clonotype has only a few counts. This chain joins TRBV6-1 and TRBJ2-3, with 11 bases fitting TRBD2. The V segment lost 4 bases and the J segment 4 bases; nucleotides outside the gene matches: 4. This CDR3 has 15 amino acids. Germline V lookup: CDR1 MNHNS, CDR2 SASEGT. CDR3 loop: CASSVTSGSSDTQYF. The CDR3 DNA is TGTGCCAGCAGTGTCACTAGCGGGAGCTCAGATACGCAGTATTTT.

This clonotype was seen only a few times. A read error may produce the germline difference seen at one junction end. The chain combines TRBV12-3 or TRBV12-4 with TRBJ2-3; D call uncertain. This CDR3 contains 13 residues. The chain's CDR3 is CAGSLSAGDTQYF. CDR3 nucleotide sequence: TGTGCCGGCAGTTTATCGGCAGGAGATACGCAGTATTTT.

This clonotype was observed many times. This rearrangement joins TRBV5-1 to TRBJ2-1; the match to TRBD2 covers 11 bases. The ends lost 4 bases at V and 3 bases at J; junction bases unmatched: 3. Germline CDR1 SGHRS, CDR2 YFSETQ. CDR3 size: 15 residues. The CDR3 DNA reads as TGCGCCAGCAGCGGGGGACTAGCGGTCTACAATGAGCAGTTCTTC. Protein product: CASSGGLAVYNEQFF. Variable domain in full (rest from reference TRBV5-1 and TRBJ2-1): KAGVTQTPRYLIKTRGQQVTLSCSPISGHRSVSWYQQTPGQGLQFLFEYFSETQRNKGNFPGRFSGRQFSNSRSEMNVSTLELGDSALYLCASSGGLAVYNEQFFGPGTRLTVL.

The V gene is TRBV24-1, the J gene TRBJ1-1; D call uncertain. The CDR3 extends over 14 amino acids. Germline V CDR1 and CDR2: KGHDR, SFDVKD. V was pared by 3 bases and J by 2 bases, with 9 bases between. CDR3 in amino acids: CATSDRAGNTEAFF. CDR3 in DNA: TGTGCCACCAGTGATAGGGCGGGTAACACTGAAGCTTTCTTT.

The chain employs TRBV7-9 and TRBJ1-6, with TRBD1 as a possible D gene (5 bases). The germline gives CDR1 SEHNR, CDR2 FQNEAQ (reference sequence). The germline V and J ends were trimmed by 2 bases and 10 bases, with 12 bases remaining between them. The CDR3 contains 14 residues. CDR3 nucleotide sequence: TGTGCCAGCAGCTTAATTTGGGGCGGATCACCCCTCCACTTT. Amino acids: CASSLIWGGSPLHF.

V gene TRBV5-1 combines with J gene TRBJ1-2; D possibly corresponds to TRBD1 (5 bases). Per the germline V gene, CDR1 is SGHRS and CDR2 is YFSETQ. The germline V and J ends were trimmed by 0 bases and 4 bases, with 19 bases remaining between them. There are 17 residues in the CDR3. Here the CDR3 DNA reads TGCGCCAGCAGCTTGGGAGGGAAGAGCAAGAGGGGCTATGGCTACACCTTC. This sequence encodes CASSLGGKSKRGYGYTF.

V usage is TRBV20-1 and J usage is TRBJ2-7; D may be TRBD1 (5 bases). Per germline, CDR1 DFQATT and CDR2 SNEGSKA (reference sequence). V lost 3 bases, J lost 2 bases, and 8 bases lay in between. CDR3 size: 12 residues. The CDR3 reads CSARPTAYEQYF. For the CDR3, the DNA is TGCAGTGCTAGGCCGACAGCCTACGAGCAGTACTTC.

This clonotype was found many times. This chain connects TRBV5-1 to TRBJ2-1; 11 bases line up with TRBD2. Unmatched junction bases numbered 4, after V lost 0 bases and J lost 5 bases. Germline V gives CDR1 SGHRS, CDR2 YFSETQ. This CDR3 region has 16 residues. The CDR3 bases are TGCGCCAGCAGCTTGGGTCCTAGCGGGGGGAACAATGAGCAGTTCTTC. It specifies CASSLGPSGGNNEQFF. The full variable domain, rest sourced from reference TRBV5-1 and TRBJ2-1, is KAGVTQTPRYLIKTRGQQVTLSCSPISGHRSVSWYQQTPGQGLQFLFEYFSETQRNKGNFPGRFSGRQFSNSRSEMNVSTLELGDSALYLCASSLGPSGGNNEQFFGPGTRLTVL.

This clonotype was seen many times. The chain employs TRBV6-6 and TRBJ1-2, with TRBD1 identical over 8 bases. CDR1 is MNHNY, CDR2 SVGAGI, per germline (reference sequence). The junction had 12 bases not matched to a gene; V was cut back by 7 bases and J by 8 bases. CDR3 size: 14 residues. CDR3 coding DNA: TGTGCCAGCATCTTTGCCCAGGGGGCTGAGGGCTACACCTTC. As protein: CASIFAQGAEGYTF.

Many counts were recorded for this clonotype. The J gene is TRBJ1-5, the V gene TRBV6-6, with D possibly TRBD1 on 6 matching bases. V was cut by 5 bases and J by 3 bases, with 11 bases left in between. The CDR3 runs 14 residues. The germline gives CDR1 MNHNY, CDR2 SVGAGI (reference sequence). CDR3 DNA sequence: TGTGCCAGCAGTGCGGGACAACTCAATCAGCCCCAGCATTTT. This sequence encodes CASSAGQLNQPQHF.

DNA for the CDR3: TGTGCCAGCAGTGAAGCGGGGGGGCAGGCTTTCTTT. Translation: CASSEAGGQAFF. This chain links TRBV6-1 with TRBJ1-1, with D tentatively TRBD1 (6 bases). The germline gives CDR1 MNHNS, CDR2 SASEGT. Trimming cost V 0 bases and J 11 bases, with 10 bases left between them. The CDR3 runs 12 residues.

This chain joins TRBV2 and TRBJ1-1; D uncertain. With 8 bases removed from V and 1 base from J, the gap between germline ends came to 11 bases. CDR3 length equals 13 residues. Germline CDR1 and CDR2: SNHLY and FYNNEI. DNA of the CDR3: TGTGCCAGCGATGAGACATCGAACACTGAAGCTTTCTTT. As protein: CASDETSNTEAFF.